The clone carrying this T cell receptor (beta chain) was found once. Using immunoSEQ multiplex PCR, the repertoire was profiled, and TCRdb retains in-frame clones only, with some absent. The repertoire holds 65,000 or so clones, over 60% seen once, with about 6.4% in the top ten. Documented time point: blood 4 weeks post-SBRT, at nephrectomy. Treatment denoted: 15 Gy SBRT to primary tumor, nephrectomy 4 weeks later. The entry originates in a study of radiation and T cells in renal cell carcinoma. The germline gives CDR1 SSHAT, CDR2 FNYEAQ (reference sequence). Losses at the gene ends were 5 bases for V and 1 base for J; bases not matched to a gene: 8. This CDR3 contains 17 residues.

The chain combines TRBV7-7 with TRBJ2-5, with 12 bases that match TRBD2. The clonotype originates from a man aged 55 to 70 with renal cell carcinoma. The input for sequencing was blood, taken from a patient whose treatment included radiotherapy and nephrectomy. The DNA for the CDR3 is TGTGCCAGCAGCCCGGTGGGACTAGCGGGTTTCCAAGAGACCCAGTACTTC. Translation: CASSPVGLAGFQETQYF.